Listed below are T cell receptor beta chains from one sample, sequenced in a study of beta chain features in type 1 diabetes. Here immunoSEQ multiplex PCR was the method, and the copy in TCRdb shows in-frame clones only, minus some. The sample records approximately 240,000 clones, about a sixth being singletons. The specimen was naive CD4+ T cells from blood. Receptor source: a man aged 30-40 years with type 1 diabetes. Both conserved end residues are part of each CDR3. Each record gives: D gene, V gene, clone size, J gene, CDR3 protein, CDR3 DNA. D genes are given only for firm matches. Size tells how often a clone was seen (once, few, many) or the class of an expanded clone, and some rows leave it out.

>.|TRBV25-1|.|TRBJ1-2
CASSGRDYGYTF
TGTGCCAGCAGTGGGCGGGACTATGGCTACACCTTC
>.|TRBV4-1|.|TRBJ1-4
CASSQEYKGRNEKLFF
TGCGCCAGCAGCCAAGAATACAAGGGGCGAAATGAAAAACTGTTTTTT
>.|TRBV29-1|.|TRBJ2-2
CSVERDNTGELFF
TGCAGCGTTGAGCGGGATAACACCGGGGAGCTGTTTTTT
>.|TRBV10-1|.|TRBJ2-7
CASSEVYRIEQYF
TGCGCCAGCAGTGAGGTTTACAGGATCGAGCAGTACTTC
>TRBD2|TRBV14|few|TRBJ2-1
CASSPSGSINEQFF
TGTGCCAGCAGCCCTAGCGGGAGTATTAATGAGCAGTTCTTC
>TRBD2|TRBV2|.|TRBJ2-1
CASLGGTSGNEQFF
TGTGCCAGCCTCGGCGGGACTAGCGGGAATGAGCAGTTCTTC
>TRBD1|TRBV29-1|.|TRBJ2-3
CSLDRGTDTQYF
TGCAGCCTGGACAGGGGAACAGATACGCAGTATTTT
>.|TRBV4-1|.|TRBJ1-4
CASSQPTNEKLFF
TGCGCCAGCAGCCAGCCCACCAACGAAAAACTGTTTTTT
>.|TRBV29-1|few|TRBJ1-2
CSVAGHHGYTF
TGCAGCGTTGCAGGGCATCATGGCTACACCTTC
>TRBD2|TRBV19|few|TRBJ2-7
CASSNTGTSYEQYF
TGTGCCAGTAGCAACACCGGGACTAGCTACGAGCAGTACTTC
>.|TRBV4-1|.|TRBJ1-1
CASSQDQIGTTAFF
TGCGCCAGCAGCCAAGATCAGATCGGAACTACGGCTTTCTTT
>.|TRBV29-1|few|TRBJ1-2
CSVVGDYGYTF
TGCAGCGTTGTAGGGGACTATGGCTACACCTTC
>.|TRBV28|.|TRBJ2-7
CASRTFYEQYF
TGTGCCAGCAGGACCTTCTACGAGCAGTACTTC
>TRBD2|TRBV5-1|.|TRBJ2-5
CASTPAGQGGETQYF
TGCGCCAGCACGCCAGCGGGGCAGGGAGGAGAGACCCAGTACTTC
>.|TRBV4-3|few|TRBJ1-1
CASSQVTMNTEAFF
TGCGCCAGCAGCCAAGTGACCATGAACACTGAAGCTTTCTTT
>TRBD1|TRBV4-1|few|TRBJ2-3
CASSQSGTGSVGTDTQYF
TGCGCCAGCAGCCAGTCCGGGACAGGGAGTGTGGGCACAGATACGCAGTATTTT
>.|TRBV14|few|TRBJ2-1
CASSHGSRGDYNEQFF
TGTGCCAGCAGCCATGGTTCCAGGGGCGATTACAATGAGCAGTTCTTC
>.|TRBV5-1|.|TRBJ2-5
CASRFPGFQETQYF
TGCGCCAGCAGGTTTCCAGGATTCCAAGAGACCCAGTACTTC
>TRBD1|TRBV29-1|.|TRBJ2-5
CSAGGQGGWETQYF
TGCAGCGCGGGTGGACAGGGAGGTTGGGAGACCCAGTACTTC
>.|TRBV30|.|TRBJ1-2
CAWSVSAYGYTF
TGTGCCTGGAGTGTGTCCGCCTATGGCTACACCTTC
>TRBD1|TRBV29-1|few|TRBJ2-3
CSVGGQGKRTDTQYF
TGCAGCGTTGGGGGACAGGGAAAGCGCACAGATACGCAGTATTTT
>.|TRBV7-2|few|TRBJ1-5
CASSLHPESNQPQHF
TGTGCCAGCAGCTTACATCCAGAGAGCAATCAGCCCCAGCATTTT
>TRBD1|TRBV18|.|TRBJ2-5
CASSPRTGRSGETQYF
TGTGCCAGCTCACCACGGACAGGGAGGAGCGGAGAGACCCAGTACTTC
>.|TRBV28|.|TRBJ2-3
CASSPTGTDTQYF
TGTGCCAGCAGTCCAACAGGGACAGATACGCAGTATTTT
>.|TRBV6-5|few|TRBJ2-1
CASARNNEQFF
TGTGCCAGCGCCCGGAACAATGAGCAGTTCTTC
>.|TRBV7-2|few|TRBJ2-7
CASGERQSSYEQYF
TGTGCCAGCGGGGAGAGGCAGAGCTCCTACGAGCAGTACTTC
>TRBD1|TRBV14|few|TRBJ2-5
CASSQGTGQTQYF
TGTGCCAGCAGCCAAGGGACAGGGCAAACCCAGTACTTC
>TRBD1|TRBV5-4|.|TRBJ1-1
CASSSPQGADTEAFF
TGTGCCAGCAGCTCTCCCCAGGGGGCGGACACTGAAGCTTTCTTT
>TRBD2|TRBV28|.|TRBJ2-1
CASSPPSGTYNEQFF
TGTGCCAGCAGTCCGCCTAGCGGGACCTACAATGAGCAGTTCTTC
>.|TRBV7-9|.|TRBJ1-2
CASSLSDYGYTF
TGTGCCAGCAGCTTATCCGACTATGGCTACACCTTC
>.|TRBV10-3|.|TRBJ2-5
CAAGQGQSLAARETQYF
TGTGCCGCAGGACAGGGTCAATCCCTAGCGGCGAGAGAGACCCAGTACTTC
>.|TRBV4-3|.|TRBJ2-3
CASPPERPDTQYF
TGCGCCAGCCCCCCCGAGCGGCCAGATACGCAGTATTTT
>TRBD1|TRBV18|few|TRBJ2-4
CASSLWTGGAKNIQYF
TGTGCCAGCTCACTTTGGACAGGGGGAGCCAAAAACATTCAGTACTTC
>TRBD2|TRBV5-8|few|TRBJ2-3
CASSSGGMGLVTDTQYF
TGTGCCAGCAGCTCTGGAGGCATGGGACTAGTGACAGATACGCAGTATTTT
>.|TRBV14|few|TRBJ2-1
CASSPLKGRVSGEQFF
TGTGCCAGCAGCCCCCTCAAGGGGCGGGTTTCTGGTGAGCAGTTCTTC
>TRBD2|TRBV18|.|TRBJ2-1
CASSPGTSGYNEQFF
TGTGCCAGCTCACCCGGGACTAGCGGGTACAATGAGCAGTTCTTC
>.|TRBV29-1|.|TRBJ1-1
CSVLADSLKAFF
TGCAGCGTTCTGGCGGACAGCCTAAAAGCTTTCTTT
>.|TRBV9|.|TRBJ2-5
CASSVGPQETQYF
TGTGCCAGCAGCGTAGGGCCCCAAGAGACCCAGTACTTC
>TRBD2|TRBV5-4|.|TRBJ2-1
CASSLVLSGSYSEQFF
TGTGCCAGCAGCTTGGTTTTAAGCGGGAGCTACAGTGAGCAGTTCTTC
>.|TRBV5-1|.|TRBJ2-2
CASSLAASRNTGELFF
TGCGCCAGCAGCTTGGCCGCGAGTAGAAACACCGGGGAGCTGTTTTTT
>.|TRBV29-1|.|TRBJ1-2
CSVDRVNYGYTF
TGCAGCGTTGATAGGGTTAACTATGGCTACACCTTC
>TRBD2|TRBV4-1|.|TRBJ2-6
CASSQSRAGVASSGANVLTF
TGCGCCAGCAGCCAATCCCGTGCGGGAGTCGCGAGCTCTGGGGCCAACGTCCTGACTTTC
>.|TRBV5-6|.|TRBJ2-4
CASSLGSRRSKNIQYF
TGTGCCAGCAGCTTGGGCTCGCGACGGAGCAAAAACATTCAGTACTTC
>TRBD1|TRBV10-3|few|TRBJ1-1
CAINGRGRTEAFF
TGTGCCATCAATGGAAGGGGGCGAACTGAAGCTTTCTTT
>TRBD2|TRBV9|.|TRBJ2-3
CASSSEREGPDTQYF
TGTGCCAGCAGCTCCGAGCGGGAGGGCCCAGATACGCAGTATTTT
>.|TRBV10-3|.|TRBJ2-7
CATTEGVNEQYF
TGTGCCACGACGGAGGGGGTGAACGAGCAGTACTTC